This T cell receptor (beta chain) was documented in a study of cytomegalovirus exposure and HLA in healthy donors. About this clone: Its antigen is unidentified.

From the 120-subject validation cohort, which was separate from the roughly 670-subject first cohort, the donors were drawn. Libraries were prepared by immunoSEQ multiplex PCR; TCRdb keeps only in-frame clonotypes and omits some of them. The sample comprises 300,000 to 450,000 clones, more than 80% of which are singletons, and approximately 0.86% rests with the top ten. The CDR3 is 14 residues long. The germline V gene has CDR1 SGHRS and CDR2 YFSETQ. V was trimmed by 4 bases and J by 9 bases, leaving 17 bases between them. Study-wide findings and caveats: It was 150 to 200 TCR beta chains that were listed as cytomegalovirus-associated. Most TCRs appeared rarely, but some public TCRs recurred in many donors.

Material for sequencing was PBMCs. The source is a woman aged 18-29 years in good health and CMV-seronegative. V is TRBV5-1 and J is TRBJ2-1; TRBD1 is a possible D gene (5 bases). This chain's CDR3 is CASSGAAGSPEQFF. The CDR3 region has the DNA TGCGCCAGCAGCGGGGCGGCAGGATCACCTGAGCAGTTCTTC.